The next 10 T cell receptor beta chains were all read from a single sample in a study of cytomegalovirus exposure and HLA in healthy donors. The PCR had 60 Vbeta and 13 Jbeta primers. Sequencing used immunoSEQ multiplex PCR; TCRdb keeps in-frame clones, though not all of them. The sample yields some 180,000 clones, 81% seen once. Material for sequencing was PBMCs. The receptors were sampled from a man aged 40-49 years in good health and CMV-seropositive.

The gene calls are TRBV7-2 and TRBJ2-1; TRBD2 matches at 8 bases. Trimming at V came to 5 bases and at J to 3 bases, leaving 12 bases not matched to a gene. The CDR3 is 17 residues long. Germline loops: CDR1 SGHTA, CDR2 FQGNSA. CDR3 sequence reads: CASSPGRAGVVYNEQFF. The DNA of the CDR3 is TGTGCCAGCAGCCCCGGGAGGGCGGGAGTAGTCTACAATGAGCAGTTCTTC.

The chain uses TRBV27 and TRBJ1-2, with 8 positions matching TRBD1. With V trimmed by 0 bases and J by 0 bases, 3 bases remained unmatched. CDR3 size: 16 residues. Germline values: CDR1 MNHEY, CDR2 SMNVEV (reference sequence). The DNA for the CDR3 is TGTGCCAGCAGTTTATCCGGACAGGGAGCTAACTATGGCTACACCTTC. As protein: CASSLSGQGANYGYTF.

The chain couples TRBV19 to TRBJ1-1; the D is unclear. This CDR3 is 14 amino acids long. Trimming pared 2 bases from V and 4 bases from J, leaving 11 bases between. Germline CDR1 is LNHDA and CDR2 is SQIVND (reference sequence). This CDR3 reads CASSISGMGTEAFF. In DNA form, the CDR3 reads TGTGCCAGTAGTATATCCGGGATGGGCACTGAAGCTTTCTTT. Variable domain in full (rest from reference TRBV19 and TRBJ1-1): DGGITQSPKYLFRKEGQNVTLSCEQNLNHDAMYWYRQDPGQGLRLIYYSQIVNDFQKGDIAEGYSVSREKKESFPLTVTSAQKNPTAFYLCASSISGMGTEAFFGQGTRLTVV.

CDR3 amino acids: CASRGGSANTEAFF. DNA for the CDR3: TGTGCCAGTAGAGGGGGTTCCGCGAACACTGAAGCTTTCTTT. V is TRBV19 and J is TRBJ1-1; possibly TRBD1 for D (6 bases). The CDR3 extends over 14 amino acids. Trimming removed 6 bases at V and 1 base at J, with 12 bases between. Germline V CDR1 and CDR2: LNHDA, SQIVND (reference sequence). Using reference TRBV19 and TRBJ1-1 for the parts outside the CDR3, the full variable domain is DGGITQSPKYLFRKEGQNVTLSCEQNLNHDAMYWYRQDPGQGLRLIYYSQIVNDFQKGDIAEGYSVSREKKESFPLTVTSAQKNPTAFYLCASRGGSANTEAFFGQGTRLTVV.

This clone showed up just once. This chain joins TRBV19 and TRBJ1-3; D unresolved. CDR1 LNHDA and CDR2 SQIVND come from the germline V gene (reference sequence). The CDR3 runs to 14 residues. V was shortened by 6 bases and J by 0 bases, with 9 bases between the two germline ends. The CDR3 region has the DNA TGTGCCAGTAGCCCCGTTAGCTCTGGAAACACCATATATTTT. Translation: CASSPVSSGNTIYF.

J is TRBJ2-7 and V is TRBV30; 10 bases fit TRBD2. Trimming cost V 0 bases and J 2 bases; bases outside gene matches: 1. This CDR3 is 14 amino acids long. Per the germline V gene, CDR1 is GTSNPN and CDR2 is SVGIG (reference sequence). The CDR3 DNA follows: TGTGCCTGGAGTGTACTAGCGGGGACCTACGAGCAGTACTTC. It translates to CAWSVLAGTYEQYF. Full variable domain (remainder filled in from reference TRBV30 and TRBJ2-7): SQTIHQWPATLVQPVGSPLSLECTVEGTSNPNLYWYRQAAGRGLQLLFYSVGIGQISSEVPQNLSASRPQDRQFILSSKKLLLSDSGFYLCAWSVLAGTYEQYFGPGTRLTVT.

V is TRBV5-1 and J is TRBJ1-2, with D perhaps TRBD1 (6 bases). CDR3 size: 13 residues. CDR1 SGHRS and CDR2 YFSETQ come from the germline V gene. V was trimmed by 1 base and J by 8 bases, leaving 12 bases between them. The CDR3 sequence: CASSLLQGPGYTF. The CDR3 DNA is TGCGCCAGCAGCTTGTTACAGGGTCCAGGCTACACCTTC.

The CDR3 loop reads CASSKTGERQPQHF. The CDR3 coding sequence is TGTGCCAGTAGTAAGACAGGGGAGCGGCAGCCCCAGCATTTT. This chain joins TRBV19 and TRBJ1-5; 8 nucleotides match TRBD1. The CDR3 length is 14 residues. Germline V CDR1 and CDR2: LNHDA, SQIVND (reference sequence). J was trimmed by 7 bases and V by 4 bases; bases with no gene match: 6.

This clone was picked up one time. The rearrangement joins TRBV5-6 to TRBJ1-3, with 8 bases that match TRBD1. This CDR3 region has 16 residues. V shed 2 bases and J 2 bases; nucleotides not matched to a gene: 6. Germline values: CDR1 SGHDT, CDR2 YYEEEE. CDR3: CASSFADRGAGNTIYF. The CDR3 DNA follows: TGTGCCAGCAGCTTCGCTGACAGGGGTGCTGGAAACACCATATATTTT.

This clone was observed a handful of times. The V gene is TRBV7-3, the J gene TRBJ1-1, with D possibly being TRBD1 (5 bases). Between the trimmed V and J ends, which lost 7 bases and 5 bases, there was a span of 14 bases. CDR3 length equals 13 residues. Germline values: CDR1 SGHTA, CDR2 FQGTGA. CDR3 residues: CASTQGGWTEAFF. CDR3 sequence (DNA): TGTGCCAGCACCCAGGGAGGCTGGACTGAAGCTTTCTTT.